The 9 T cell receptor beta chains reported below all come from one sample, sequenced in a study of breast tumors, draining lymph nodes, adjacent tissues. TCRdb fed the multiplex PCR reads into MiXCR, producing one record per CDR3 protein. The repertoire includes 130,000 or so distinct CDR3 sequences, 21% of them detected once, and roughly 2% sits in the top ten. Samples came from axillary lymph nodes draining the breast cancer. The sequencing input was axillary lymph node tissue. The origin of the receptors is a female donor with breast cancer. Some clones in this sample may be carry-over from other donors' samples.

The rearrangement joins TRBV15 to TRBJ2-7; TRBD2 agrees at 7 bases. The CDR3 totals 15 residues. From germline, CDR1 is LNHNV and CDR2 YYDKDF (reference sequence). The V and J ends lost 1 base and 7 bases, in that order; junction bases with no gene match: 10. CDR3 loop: CATSRGGEGLSEQYF. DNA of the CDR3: TGTGCCACCAGCAGAGGGGGGGAGGGCCTGAGTGAGCAGTACTTC.

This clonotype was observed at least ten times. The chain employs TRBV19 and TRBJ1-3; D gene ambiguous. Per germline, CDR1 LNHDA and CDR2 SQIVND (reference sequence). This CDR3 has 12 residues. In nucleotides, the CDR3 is TGTGCAGGGCACTACTCTGGAAACACCATATATTTT. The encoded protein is CAGHYSGNTIYF. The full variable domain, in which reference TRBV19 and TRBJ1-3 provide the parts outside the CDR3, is DGGITQSPKYLFRKEGQNVTLSCEQNLNHDAMYWYRQDPGQGLRLIYYSQIVNDFQKGDIAEGYSVSREKKESFPLTVTSAQKNPTAFYLCAGHYSGNTIYFGEGSWLTVV.

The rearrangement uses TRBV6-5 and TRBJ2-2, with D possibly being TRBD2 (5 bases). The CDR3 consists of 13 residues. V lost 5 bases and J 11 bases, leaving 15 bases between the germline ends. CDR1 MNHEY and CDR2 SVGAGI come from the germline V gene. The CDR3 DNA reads TGTGCCAGCAGTAAAACGTCGGGGATCGAGCTGTTTTTT. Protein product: CASSKTSGIELFF.

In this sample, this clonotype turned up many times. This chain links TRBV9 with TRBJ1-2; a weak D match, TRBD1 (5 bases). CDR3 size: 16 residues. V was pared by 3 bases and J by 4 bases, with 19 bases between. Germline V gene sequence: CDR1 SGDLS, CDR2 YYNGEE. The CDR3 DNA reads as TGTGCCAGCAGCGCCCAAGAACGAGGACACCTCTATGGCTACACCTTC. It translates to CASSAQERGHLYGYTF.

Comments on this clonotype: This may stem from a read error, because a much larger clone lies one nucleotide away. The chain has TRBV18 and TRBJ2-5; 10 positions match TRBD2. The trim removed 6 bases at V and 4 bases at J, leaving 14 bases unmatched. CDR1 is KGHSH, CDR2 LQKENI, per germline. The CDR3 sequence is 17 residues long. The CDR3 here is CASSPTSGKLSGETQYF. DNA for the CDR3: TGTGCCAGCTCCCCAACTAGCGGGAAGTTGAGTGGAGAGACCCAGTACTTC.

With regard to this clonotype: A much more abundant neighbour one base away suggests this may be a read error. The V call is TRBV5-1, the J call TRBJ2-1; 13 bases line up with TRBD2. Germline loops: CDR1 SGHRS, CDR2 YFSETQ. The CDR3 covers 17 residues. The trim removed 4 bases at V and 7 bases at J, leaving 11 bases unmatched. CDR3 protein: CASSPTSGRAEGNEQFF. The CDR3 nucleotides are TGCGCCAGCAGCCCTACTAGCGGGAGGGCCGAGGGTAATGAGCAGTTCTTC.

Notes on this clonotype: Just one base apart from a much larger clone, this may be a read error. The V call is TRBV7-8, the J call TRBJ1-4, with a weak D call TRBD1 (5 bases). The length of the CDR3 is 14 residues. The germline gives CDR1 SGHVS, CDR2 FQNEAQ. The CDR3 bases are TGTGCCAGCAGCCCAGGGTTCGCTAATGAAAAACTGGTTTTT. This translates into CASSPGFANEKLVF.

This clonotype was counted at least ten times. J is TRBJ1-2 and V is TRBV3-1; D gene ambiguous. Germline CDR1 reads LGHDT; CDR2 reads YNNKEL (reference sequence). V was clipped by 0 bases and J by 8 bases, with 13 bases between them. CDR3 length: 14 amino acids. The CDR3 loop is CASSQDTVRRGYTF. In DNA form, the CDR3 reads TGTGCCAGCAGCCAAGATACAGTCAGGAGAGGCTACACCTTC.

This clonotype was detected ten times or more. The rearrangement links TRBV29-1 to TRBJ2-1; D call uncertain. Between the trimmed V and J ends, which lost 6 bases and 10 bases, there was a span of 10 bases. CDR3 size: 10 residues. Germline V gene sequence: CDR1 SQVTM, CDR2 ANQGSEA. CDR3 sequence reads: CSVADFEQFF. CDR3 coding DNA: TGCAGCGTCGCCGACTTCGAGCAGTTCTTC.